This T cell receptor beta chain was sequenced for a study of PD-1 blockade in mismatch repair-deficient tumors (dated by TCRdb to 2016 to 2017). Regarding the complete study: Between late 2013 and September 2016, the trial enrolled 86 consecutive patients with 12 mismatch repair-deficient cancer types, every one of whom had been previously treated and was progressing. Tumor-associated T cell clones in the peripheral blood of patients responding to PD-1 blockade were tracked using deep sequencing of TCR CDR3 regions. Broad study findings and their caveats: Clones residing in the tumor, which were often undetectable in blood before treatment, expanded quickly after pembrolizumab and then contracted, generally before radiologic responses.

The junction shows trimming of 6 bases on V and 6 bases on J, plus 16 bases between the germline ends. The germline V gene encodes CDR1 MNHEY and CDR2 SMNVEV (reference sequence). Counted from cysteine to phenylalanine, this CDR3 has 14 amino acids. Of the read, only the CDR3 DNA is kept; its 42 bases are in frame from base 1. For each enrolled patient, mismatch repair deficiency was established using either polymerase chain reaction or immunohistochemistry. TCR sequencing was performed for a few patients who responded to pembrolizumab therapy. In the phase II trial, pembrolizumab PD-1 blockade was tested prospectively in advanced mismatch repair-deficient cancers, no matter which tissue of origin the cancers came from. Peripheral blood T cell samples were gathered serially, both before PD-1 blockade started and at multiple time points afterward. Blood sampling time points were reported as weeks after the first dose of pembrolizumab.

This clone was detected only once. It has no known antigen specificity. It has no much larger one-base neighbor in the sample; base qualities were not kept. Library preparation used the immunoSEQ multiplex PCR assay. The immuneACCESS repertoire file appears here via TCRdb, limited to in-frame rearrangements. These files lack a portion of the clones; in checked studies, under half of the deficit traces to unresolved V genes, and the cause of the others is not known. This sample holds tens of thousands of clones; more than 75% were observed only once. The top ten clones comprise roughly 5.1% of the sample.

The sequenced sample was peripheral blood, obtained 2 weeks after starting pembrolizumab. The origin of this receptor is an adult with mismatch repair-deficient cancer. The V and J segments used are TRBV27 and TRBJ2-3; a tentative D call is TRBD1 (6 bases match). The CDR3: CASSRDTNWDTQYF. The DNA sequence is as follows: TGTGCCAGCAGCCGGGACACCAATTGGGATACGCAGTATTTT.